These 20 T cell receptor beta chains share one sample of origin, sequenced in a study of T cells in Graves' hyperthyroidism and ophthalmopathy. Amplified TCR beta CDR3 regions came from RNA transcripts. During a first-round RT-PCR of the TCR CDR3, the HTBI primer set was used. Each CDR3 protein gets one entry after TCRdb re-called the multiplex PCR reads with MiXCR. The data show 500,000 to 550,000 distinct CDR3 sequences, around 20% seen once. Sequencing input: blood. The source of these receptors is a man aged 18 to 30 with Graves' hyperthyroidism.

The sample holds many counts of this clonotype. The chain employs TRBV7-8 and TRBJ1-1, with 7 nucleotides matching TRBD1. This CDR3 has 16 residues. Germline values: CDR1 SGHVS, CDR2 FQNEAQ. V lost 6 bases to trimming and J lost 4 bases; unmatched junction nucleotides: 14. The DNA of the CDR3 is TGTGCCAGCAGGGGACGGGTACAGGGGTTTGTCACTGAAGCTTTCTTT. Its translation is CASRGRVQGFVTEAFF. Variable domain in full (rest from reference TRBV7-8 and TRBJ1-1): GAGVSQSPRYKVAKRGQDVALRCDPISGHVSLFWYQQALGQGPEFLTYFQNEAQLDKSGLPSDRFFAERPEGSVSTLKIQRTQQEDSAVYLCASRGRVQGFVTEAFFGQGTRLTVV.

The rearrangement uses TRBV7-2 and TRBJ2-3; no clear D. CDR1 is SGHTA and CDR2 is FQGNSA in the germline V gene. This CDR3 has 11 residues. V lost 5 bases and J 7 bases, leaving 7 bases between the germline ends. CDR3 in amino acids: CASSDFYTQYF. CDR3 sequence (DNA): TGTGCCAGCAGCGACTTTTATACGCAGTATTTT.

This clonotype was seen ten or more times. The chain recombines TRBV19 with TRBJ1-5; 8 bases fit TRBD1. The CDR3 is made up of 13 amino acids. The V and J ends lost 7 bases and 6 bases, in that order; junction bases with no gene match: 5. Per the germline V gene, CDR1 is LNHDA and CDR2 is SQIVND (reference sequence). The CDR3 nucleotides read TGTGCCAGTACCTCGACAGGGGTTCAGCCCCAGCATTTT. This codes for CASTSTGVQPQHF.

This clonotype was counted ten times or more. V usage is TRBV28 and J usage is TRBJ2-5, with D maybe TRBD1 (5 bases). This CDR3 spans 14 amino acids. Trimming removed 3 bases from V and 2 bases from J, with 10 bases in between. The V gene's germline CDR1 is MDHEN and CDR2 SYDVKM. In DNA form, the CDR3 reads TGTGCCAGCAGTTTGGGGCAGAGGCAAGAGACCCAGTACTTC. Its translation: CASSLGQRQETQYF.

This clonotype was seen more than once but under ten times. This sequence joins TRBV20-1 and TRBJ2-5, with TRBD2 as a possible D gene (7 bases). Germline values: CDR1 DFQATT, CDR2 SNEGSKA (reference sequence). The germline V and J ends were trimmed by 2 bases and 5 bases, with 12 bases remaining between them. The length of the CDR3 is 13 residues. CDR3 loop: CSARNGGRETQYF. The CDR3 DNA sequence: TGCAGTGCTAGAAACGGGGGGCGGGAGACCCAGTACTTC.

As regards this clonotype: A clone one base away is much larger, so this may be a read error. The chain links TRBV12-3 or TRBV12-4 to TRBJ1-2; 8 nucleotides line up with TRBD1. The CDR3 is made up of 15 amino acids. The CDR3 DNA is TGTGCCGGCAGTTCCCGACAGGGGACCCTCTATGGCTACACCTTC. This sequence encodes CAGSSRQGTLYGYTF.

This clonotype has ten or more counts. This chain connects TRBV27 to TRBJ1-2; D unresolved. CDR1 and CDR2 from the germline V gene are MNHEY and SMNVEV (reference sequence). The CDR3 runs 13 residues. The V end was cut by 5 bases, the J end by 1 base, with 8 bases between. The CDR3: CASSKTVNYGYTF. The CDR3 DNA reads as TGTGCCAGCAGTAAAACAGTTAACTATGGCTACACCTTC.

This clonotype was counted a few times. This chain uses TRBV5-1 with TRBJ2-3, with no clear D. V lost 3 bases to trimming and J lost 0 bases, with 11 bases between them. Germline CDR1 reads SGHRS; CDR2 reads YFSETQ. This CDR3 is 15 amino acids long. CDR3 sequence reads: CASSSRRSSTDTQYF. CDR3 DNA sequence: TGCGCCAGCAGCTCCAGGAGATCTAGCACAGATACGCAGTATTTT.

This sequence joins TRBV4-2 and TRBJ2-6; D might be TRBD1 (5 bases). The V gene lost 1 base and the J gene lost 0 bases, with 7 bases spanning the gap. The germline gives CDR1 LGHNA, CDR2 YNFKEQ. This CDR3 spans 16 amino acids. Here the CDR3 DNA reads TGTGCCAGCAGCCAAGCTGACAGCTCTGGGGCCAACGTCCTGACTTTC. This encodes CASSQADSSGANVLTF.

This clonotype was detected a few times. The chain uses TRBV12-3 or TRBV12-4 and TRBJ2-5, with TRBD1 matching over 9 bases. Trimming took 6 bases from V and 5 from J; bases not matched to a gene: 10. The length of the CDR3 is 15 residues. The CDR3 DNA is TGTGCCAGCAGCAAGTACAGGGGGCCTGGGGAGACCCAGTACTTC. As protein: CASSKYRGPGETQYF.

This clonotype was found many times. The gene calls are TRBV24-1 and TRBJ1-2, with TRBD1 identical over 10 bases. This CDR3 is built from 12 residues. Germline trimming cut 7 bases from V and 6 bases from J; bases unmatched to any gene: 1. Germline V gene data show CDR1 as KGHDR and CDR2 as SFDVKD. CDR3 nucleotide sequence: TGTGCCACCAGGGGGACAGGGGATGGCTACACCTTC. It translates to CATRGTGDGYTF.

The chain combines TRBV19 with TRBJ2-2; D gene ambiguous. Germline V CDR1 and CDR2: LNHDA, SQIVND (reference sequence). The CDR3 spans 10 residues. With 7 bases removed from V and 9 bases from J, the gap between germline ends came to 6 bases. The CDR3 sequence: CASKGRELFF. CDR3 nucleotides: TGTGCCAGTAAGGGCAGGGAGCTGTTTTTT.

This clonotype was seen ten or more times. The rearrangement links TRBV29-1 to TRBJ1-1; a possible D gene is TRBD1 (5 bases). The length of the CDR3 is 15 residues. Germline CDR1 and CDR2: SQVTM and ANQGSEA. V was pared by 7 bases and J by 0 bases, with 18 bases between. The CDR3 loop is CSASAGWGMNTEAFF. CDR3 coding DNA: TGCAGCGCGTCGGCGGGGTGGGGCATGAACACTGAAGCTTTCTTT.

This clonotype was seen a handful of times. CDR3 DNA: TGTGCCAGCTCACCAAGGCCCGGGGGAGCCCAAGAGACCCAGTACTTC. It specifies CASSPRPGGAQETQYF. The chain uses TRBV18 and TRBJ2-5; D perhaps matches TRBD2 (6 bases). The CDR3 sequence is 16 residues long. Germline V gene sequence: CDR1 KGHSH, CDR2 LQKENI. Trimming stripped 2 bases from V and 1 base from J, with 14 bases between.

This clonotype was counted between two and nine times. The chain uses TRBV5-5 and TRBJ2-7; D is possibly TRBD1 or TRBD2 (5 bases each). CDR1 is SGHKS and CDR2 is YYEKEE in the germline V gene (reference sequence). The V end was cut by 4 bases, the J end by 0 bases, with 14 bases between. The CDR3 loop spans 15 amino acids. The CDR3 reads CASSAAGTVSYEQYF. CDR3 bases: TGTGCCAGCAGCGCGGCCGGGACGGTCTCCTACGAGCAGTACTTC.

This clonotype was seen repeatedly, ten times or more. The rearrangement joins TRBV6-5 to TRBJ2-7; possible D gene TRBD1, 6 bases. The V and J ends lost 4 bases and 2 bases respectively, with 12 bases between them. The length of the CDR3 is 14 residues. Looked up from germline, CDR1 is MNHEY and CDR2 is SVGAGI. The CDR3 nucleotides are TGTGCCAGCAGTTTTAGGACAGCAGCCTACGAGCAGTACTTC. Protein sequence: CASSFRTAAYEQYF.

This clonotype was detected ten times or more. This chain uses TRBV20-1 with TRBJ1-1; possibly TRBD1 for D (6 bases). The V end was cut by 7 bases, the J end by 5 bases, with 14 bases between. The germline CDR1 and CDR2 sequences are DFQATT and SNEGSKA (reference sequence). This CDR3 is 12 amino acids long. CDR3 sequence reads: CSVKGGLTEAFF. The CDR3 region has the DNA TGCAGTGTTAAAGGGGGATTGACTGAAGCTTTCTTT.

This clonotype showed up just a few times. This chain joins TRBV2 and TRBJ1-1, with 7 nucleotides matching TRBD1. Germline V gene sequence: CDR1 SNHLY, CDR2 FYNNEI. The ends lost 5 bases at V and 0 bases at J; junction bases unmatched: 6. The CDR3 spans 15 residues. CDR3 DNA sequence: TGTGCCAGCAGTTCAACAGGGGAGGTGAACACTGAAGCTTTCTTT. Protein: CASSSTGEVNTEAFF.

This clonotype was seen repeatedly, ten times or more. The chain carries TRBV13 and TRBJ1-1; D remains ambiguous. Trimming stripped 6 bases from V and 7 bases from J, with 9 bases between. The germline gives CDR1 PRHDT, CDR2 FYEKMQ (reference sequence). This CDR3 is built from 11 residues. CDR3: CASRIQVEAFF. The CDR3 DNA reads as TGTGCCAGCAGAATCCAAGTTGAAGCTTTCTTT. The whole variable domain, remainder taken from reference TRBV13 and TRBJ1-1, is AAGVIQSPRHLIKEKRETATLKCYPIPRHDTVYWYQQGPGQDPQFLISFYEKMQSDKGSIPDRFSAQQFSDYHSELNMSSLELGDSALYFCASRIQVEAFFGQGTRLTVV.

This clonotype was seen once. One base away lies a much larger clone, so this may be a sequencing read error. The final CDR3 position lacks the conserved phenylalanine or tryptophan, pointing to a likely read error. The CDR3 protein is CASSTTGIGNTIYV. The CDR3 nucleotides are TGTGCCAGCAGTACCACAGGAATTGGAAACACCATATATGTT. This rearrangement joins TRBV2 to TRBJ1-3; tentative D call: TRBD1 (5 bases). In germline, CDR1 is SNHLY, CDR2 FYNNEI. Trimming cost V 5 bases and J 3 bases, with 11 bases left between them. CDR3 length equals 14 residues.